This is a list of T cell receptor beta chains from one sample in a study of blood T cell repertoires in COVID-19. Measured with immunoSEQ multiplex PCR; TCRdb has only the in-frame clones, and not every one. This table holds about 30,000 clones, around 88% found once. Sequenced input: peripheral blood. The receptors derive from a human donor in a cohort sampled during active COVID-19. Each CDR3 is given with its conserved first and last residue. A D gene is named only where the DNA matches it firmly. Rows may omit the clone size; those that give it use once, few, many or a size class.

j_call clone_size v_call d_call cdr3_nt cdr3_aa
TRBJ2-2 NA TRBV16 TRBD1 TGTGCCAGCAGCCGGGACAGGCCGACCACCGGGGAGCTGTTTTTT CASSRDRPTTGELFF
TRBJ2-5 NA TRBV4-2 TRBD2 TGTGCCAGCAGCCAGCAGAGCGGGGGGGTTGAGACCCAGTACTTC CASSQQSGGVETQYF
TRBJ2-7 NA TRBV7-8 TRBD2 TGTGCCAGCAGCTCCCCCGGGACTAGGGGCGAGCAGTACTTC CASSSPGTRGEQYF
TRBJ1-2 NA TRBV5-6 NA TGTGCCAGCAGCCCCAGGGCAGACGACTATGGCTACACCTTC CASSPRADDYGYTF
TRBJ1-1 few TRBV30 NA TGTGCCAGTACCCGCGGGGCAGCATCTTACGGTTTCTTT CASTRGAASYGFF
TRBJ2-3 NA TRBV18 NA TGTGCCAGCTCACCACTGGGACTCGCCGAGGGAGATACGCAGTATTTT CASSPLGLAEGDTQYF
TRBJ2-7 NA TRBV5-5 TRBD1 TGTGCCAGCAGCTCCGGGACAGGGGCCTACGAGCAGTACTTC CASSSGTGAYEQYF
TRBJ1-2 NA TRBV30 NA TGTGCCTGGGGTCCCAACAGGAAGGGTGGCTACACCTTC CAWGPNRKGGYTF
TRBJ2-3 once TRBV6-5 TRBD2 TGTGCCAGCACGGGCGTAGCGGGGTTCACAGATACGCAGTATTTT CASTGVAGFTDTQYF
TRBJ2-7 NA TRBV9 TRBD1 TGTGCCAGCAGCGTAGGAAACAGGGGCTACGAGCAGTACTTC CASSVGNRGYEQYF